The T cell receptor beta chain described here comes from a study of T cell repertoires in cytomegalovirus infection. Overall study context: Shared public TCR beta signatures pointed to both CMV infection and a matching HLA type. Whole-study findings and limits: CMV-specific TCR beta clonotypes restricted by HLA-C dominated the ex vivo response.

This clonotype was found a few times. Its matching antigen is unknown. MiXCR, run by TCRdb on the reads, gives a single entry per CDR3 protein. Altogether hundreds of thousands of distinct CDR3 sequences are present, roughly 31% being singletons, with the ten largest covering about 14%. Germline V gives CDR1 SGHDN, CDR2 FVKESK. The CDR3 is 12 amino acids. V lost 3 bases to trimming and J lost 8 bases, with 10 bases between them. This specimen was cultured CD8+ T cells from PBMCs, taken from culture after CMV antigen stimulation. The rearrangement joins TRBV14 to TRBJ1-2; no clear D. This receptor was identified in a human donor in good health (CMV status not recorded). Some clones in this sample may be carry-over from other donors' samples. CDR3 coding DNA: TGTGCCAGCAGCCAGAGCCTAGGGGGCTACACCTTC. As protein: CASSQSLGGYTF.